The clone carrying this T cell receptor (beta chain) was observed many times. Its antigen is unknown. Trimming took 6 bases from V and 4 from J, leaving 15 bases between them. Per the germline V gene, CDR1 is LNHDA and CDR2 is SQIVND (reference sequence). The CDR3 has 14 amino acids. Individual cDNA molecules were tagged with unique molecular identifiers. From the 5' RACE reads, TCRdb called clonotypes with MiXCR, one entry per CDR3 protein. The sample includes about 81,000 distinct CDR3 sequences, 5.5% to 7.5% of them seen just once. The sample originates from a study of early T cells in non-severe SARS-CoV-2 infection. Overall study findings and caveats: Missing private and CD4 specificities, VDJdb matching favored anti-spike CD8 responses.

The clonotype comes from an adult who was a healthcare worker with PCR-confirmed SARS-CoV-2 infection or an uninfected control (not recorded which). The chain couples TRBV19 to TRBJ2-5; D call uncertain. The sample taken for sequencing was whole blood. The CDR3 loop is CASSPAGTGETQYF. CDR3 DNA: TGTGCCAGTAGCCCCGCCGGAACGGGAGAGACCCAGTACTTC.